This TCR beta chain was documented in a study of T cells in localized non-small cell lung cancer. Clones were read by immunoSEQ multiplex PCR, and TCRdb kept only the in-frame ones, dropping some. The profile shows around 91,000 clones, roughly 87% of them singletons. Findings and limits, study-wide: A median of approximately 50 of the top 100 tumor clones appeared in adjacent lung, which was paired and uninvolved.

The CDR3 sequence is 15 residues long. V dropped 0 bases and J dropped 3 bases, with 12 bases sitting between them. CDR1 is SGHRS and CDR2 is YFSETQ in the germline V gene. Points on this clone: What it binds is not known.

The chain uses TRBV5-1 and TRBJ1-1; D not resolved. Here the sequenced sample was peripheral blood, taken before any cancer treatment. This clonotype originated in a man aged 40 to 70 with stage I squamous cell lung carcinoma. The CDR3 DNA reads TGCGCCAGCAGCTTGGAAGTCCCCGGGGACACTGAAGCTTTCTTT. As protein: CASSLEVPGDTEAFF.